What follows are 8 T cell receptor beta chains derived from one specimen sequenced in a study of T-cell reconstitution after alpha-beta-depleted transplantation in children. Unique molecular identifiers were incorporated when the TCRbeta library was constructed. TCRdb re-called the PCR reads with MiXCR, one entry per CDR3 protein. The sample gives around 480,000 distinct CDR3 sequences, about 30% of which show up once; 2.4% is in the top ten. The starting material was PBMCs from the stem cell graft donor, obtained from the stem cell graft. All receptors derive from a human donor who donated a stem cell graft to a child with aplastic anemia.

This clonotype was seen more than once but under ten times. V is TRBV20-1 and J is TRBJ2-1; 7 nucleotides agree with TRBD2. The CDR3 contains 15 residues. With V trimmed by 0 bases and J by 6 bases, 8 bases remained unmatched. Germline-derived CDR1 and CDR2 are DFQATT and SNEGSKA (reference sequence). The CDR3 reads CSARDPSGGGNEQFF. The CDR3 nucleotides read TGCAGTGCTAGAGATCCTAGCGGTGGGGGCAATGAGCAGTTCTTC.

This clonotype was seen more than once but under ten times. The chain joins TRBV7-8 to TRBJ2-7; 11 nucleotides agree with TRBD2. The CDR3 has 15 residues. Germline V lookup: CDR1 SGHVS, CDR2 FQNEAQ. V trimming: 5 bases; J trimming: 5 bases; junction bases outside the gene matches: 8. The CDR3 protein is CASSVTSGSLDEQYF. The CDR3 DNA reads as TGTGCCAGCAGCGTAACTAGCGGGAGTCTCGACGAGCAGTACTTC.

The chain has TRBV12-3 or TRBV12-4 and TRBJ2-5, with D perhaps matching TRBD2 (5 bases). The CDR3 spans 17 residues. V lost 3 bases, J lost 3 bases, and 20 bases lay in between. This chain's CDR3 is CASSLERPSRRKETQYF. CDR3 nucleotide sequence: TGTGCCAGCAGTTTGGAGAGGCCCAGCAGGAGGAAAGAGACCCAGTACTTC.

The chain links TRBV18 to TRBJ2-7, with D maybe TRBD1 (5 bases). CDR3 length: 13 amino acids. Trimming took off 1 base at V and 6 bases at J, with 10 bases between the two ends. CDR1 is KGHSH and CDR2 is LQKENI in the germline V gene. Here the CDR3 DNA reads TGTGCCAGCTCACCACGTGGGGCCGGCGAGCAGTACGTC. Protein: CASSPRGAGEQYV.

This chain connects TRBV28 to TRBJ1-5; perhaps TRBD1 as D (5 bases). V gave up 2 bases and J gave up 6 bases, with 11 bases separating them. In germline, CDR1 is MDHEN, CDR2 SYDVKM. This CDR3 region has 14 residues. CDR3 residues: CASSLVTVSQPQHF. CDR3 bases: TGTGCCAGCAGTTTAGTGACAGTAAGTCAGCCCCAGCATTTT.

This clonotype was seen a few times. The genes are TRBV4-3 and TRBJ2-1, with TRBD2 as a possible D gene (7 bases). The CDR3 spans 17 residues. The germline CDR1 and CDR2 sequences are LGHNA and YSLEER. V lost 0 bases, J lost 6 bases, and 18 bases lay in between. The DNA for the CDR3 is TGCGCCAGCAGCCAAGATTGGTCGGGGGGAGGGGGCAATGAGCAGTTCTTC. Protein sequence: CASSQDWSGGGGNEQFF.

The chain carries TRBV7-3 and TRBJ2-1, with D tentatively TRBD1 (6 bases). The CDR3 has 13 amino acids. Germline CDR1 SGHTA, CDR2 FQGTGA. Trimming shortened V by 2 bases and J by 6 bases, and 8 bases separated the two germline ends. DNA of the CDR3: TGTGCCAGCAGCTTACAGGGGACCAATGAGCAGTTCTTC. It encodes CASSLQGTNEQFF. The full variable domain, in which reference TRBV7-3 and TRBJ2-1 provide the parts outside the CDR3, is GAGVSQTPSNKVTEKGKYVELRCDPISGHTALYWYRQSLGQGPEFLIYFQGTGAADDSGLPNDRFFAVRPEGSVSTLKIQRTERGDSAVYLCASSLQGTNEQFFGPGTRLTVL.

This clonotype turned up a few times. This chain uses TRBV6-5 with TRBJ1-1; D is possibly TRBD1 (6 bases). The CDR3 is made up of 15 amino acids. Germline V gene lookup returns CDR1 MNHEY and CDR2 SVGAGI. The V gene lost 2 bases and the J gene lost 8 bases, with 18 bases spanning the gap. CDR3 sequence (DNA): TGTGCCAGCAGTTACGGTATGGGGGCTCGGACGGAAGCTTTCTTT. Amino acids: CASSYGMGARTEAFF.